This entry lists 10 T cell receptor beta chains sequenced from one sample in a study of T cell responses to AZD1222 COVID-19 vaccine. Using immunoSEQ multiplex PCR, the repertoire was profiled, and TCRdb retains in-frame clones only, with some absent. Of some 74,000 clones in the sample, around 90% are singletons; the top ten hold more than 1.2%. The source was peripheral blood, collected 28 days after the second AZD1222 dose. The receptors derive from an adult who received the AZD1222 COVID-19 vaccine.

J is TRBJ1-5 and V is TRBV9, with D hard to call. V lost 0 bases to trimming and J lost 4 bases, with 5 bases between them. CDR1 is SGDLS and CDR2 is YYNGEE in the germline V gene. The CDR3 has 13 residues. The DNA for the CDR3 is TGTGCCAGCAGCGTAGGGCCTAATCAGCCCCAGCATTTT. Translating gives CASSVGPNQPQHF.

The chain employs TRBV19 and TRBJ1-5; 7 bases match TRBD1. Trimming removed 5 bases from V and 2 bases from J; junction bases left unmatched: 3. CDR3 size: 14 residues. CDR1 is LNHDA, CDR2 SQIVND, per germline (reference sequence). CDR3 sequence reads: CASSSDRGNQPQHF. CDR3 coding DNA: TGTGCCAGTAGTTCTGACAGGGGCAATCAGCCCCAGCATTTT.

The chain uses TRBV19 and TRBJ1-6, with D perhaps matching TRBD1 (6 bases). The CDR3 is made up of 14 amino acids. V lost 7 bases to trimming and J lost 8 bases, with 15 bases between them. CDR1 and CDR2 from the germline V gene are LNHDA and SQIVND (reference sequence). The CDR3, as DNA: TGTGCCAGTACCAAACGGGGGGCCGATTCACCCCTCCACTTT. This sequence encodes CASTKRGADSPLHF.

The CDR3 DNA reads TGTGCCTGGAGTGGTCAAGGAGAGACCCAGTACTTC. This sequence encodes CAWSGQGETQYF. This chain connects TRBV30 to TRBJ2-5; D is unresolved. Trimming stripped 1 base from V and 4 bases from J, with 7 bases between. CDR1 and CDR2 (germline): GTSNPN, SVGIG (reference sequence). The CDR3 is made up of 12 amino acids.

CDR3 amino acids: CASTNPGDRRVNYGYTF. The CDR3 DNA sequence: TGTGCCAGCACGAATCCCGGGGACAGGAGAGTAAACTATGGCTACACCTTC. This rearrangement joins TRBV19 to TRBJ1-2; 8 bases fit TRBD1. J lost 2 bases, V lost 9 bases, and 17 bases had no gene match. CDR3 length: 17 residues. Germline V gene lookup returns CDR1 LNHDA and CDR2 SQIVND (reference sequence).

This chain uses TRBV30 with TRBJ2-5; no clear D. The CDR3 extends over 13 amino acids. The germline gives CDR1 GTSNPN, CDR2 SVGIG (reference sequence). With 1 base removed from V and 1 base from J, the gap between germline ends came to 7 bases. CDR3 DNA: TGTGCCTGGAGTGGTACAGCCCAAGAGACCCAGTACTTC. Translation gives CAWSGTAQETQYF.

This chain joins TRBV19 and TRBJ1-1, with 7 bases identical to TRBD1. The V gene's germline CDR1 is LNHDA and CDR2 SQIVND (reference sequence). The CDR3 loop spans 15 amino acids. The V gene end was trimmed by 5 bases and the J gene end by 0 bases; junction bases not matched to a gene: 6. The CDR3 DNA is TGTGCCAGTAGTGATCGACAGGGTGTGAACACTGAAGCTTTCTTT. Translating gives CASSDRQGVNTEAFF. Using reference TRBV19 and TRBJ1-1 for the parts outside the CDR3, the full variable domain is DGGITQSPKYLFRKEGQNVTLSCEQNLNHDAMYWYRQDPGQGLRLIYYSQIVNDFQKGDIAEGYSVSREKKESFPLTVTSAQKNPTAFYLCASSDRQGVNTEAFFGQGTRLTVV.

V usage is TRBV30 and J usage is TRBJ1-6; 8 bases are shared with TRBD1. The germline V gene encodes CDR1 GTSNPN and CDR2 SVGIG (reference sequence). The CDR3 consists of 14 residues. J was trimmed by 11 bases and V by 7 bases; bases with no gene match: 13. As DNA, the CDR3 is TGTGCCTCTGGACAGGGCTCCCTGATACCACCCCTCCACTTT. Amino acid sequence: CASGQGSLIPPLHF.

The rearrangement uses TRBV20-1 and TRBJ2-2, with D perhaps matching TRBD2 (5 bases). Germline V gives CDR1 DFQATT, CDR2 SNEGSKA (reference sequence). Trimming pared 3 bases from V and 5 bases from J, leaving 10 bases between. The CDR3 length is 13 residues. The CDR3 loop reads CSASNRGTGELFF. As DNA, the CDR3 is TGCAGTGCTAGTAATCGGGGAACCGGGGAGCTGTTTTTT.

The chain couples TRBV3-1 (or the pseudogene TRBV3-2) to TRBJ1-2; 7 bases are shared with TRBD1. CDR1 and CDR2 from the germline V gene are LGHDT and YNNKEL (reference sequence). This CDR3 is built from 14 residues. With V trimmed by 6 bases and J by 1 base, 5 bases remained unmatched. CDR3 coding DNA: TGTGCCAGCAGAAGGGACAGAGATAACTATGGCTACACCTTC. Amino acid sequence: CASRRDRDNYGYTF.